Included here is one T cell receptor (beta chain) sequence, with context. The sample is drawn from a study of blood T cell repertoires in COVID-19. Assay: immunoSEQ multiplex PCR; the TCRdb copy retains only in-frame clones and omits some. The sample consists of under 200,000 clones, 70% to 90% of them appearing once. The germline V gene has CDR1 SQVTM and CDR2 ANQGSEA. The CDR3 is 12 residues long. V shed 7 bases, J shed 6 bases, and the junction held 5 bases outside the gene matches. The sequenced sample was peripheral blood. This chain connects TRBV29-1 to TRBJ2-5; 10 bases are shared with TRBD2. This receptor was identified in a man aged 35-49 years with active or convalescent COVID-19. The CDR3 here is CSATAGGKTQYF. For the CDR3, the DNA is TGCAGCGCTACAGCGGGGGGGAAGACCCAGTACTTC.